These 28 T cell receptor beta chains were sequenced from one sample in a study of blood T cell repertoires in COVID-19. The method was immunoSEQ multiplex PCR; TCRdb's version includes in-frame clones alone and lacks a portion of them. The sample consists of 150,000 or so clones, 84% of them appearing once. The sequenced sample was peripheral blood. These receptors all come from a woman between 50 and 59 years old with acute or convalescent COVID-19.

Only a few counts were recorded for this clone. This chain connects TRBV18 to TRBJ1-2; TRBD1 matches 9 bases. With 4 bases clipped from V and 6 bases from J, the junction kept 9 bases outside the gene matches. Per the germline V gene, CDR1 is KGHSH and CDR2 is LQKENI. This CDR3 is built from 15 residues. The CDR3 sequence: CASSRGQGKLDGYTF. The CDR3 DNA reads TGTGCCAGCTCACGGGGACAGGGAAAATTGGATGGCTACACCTTC.

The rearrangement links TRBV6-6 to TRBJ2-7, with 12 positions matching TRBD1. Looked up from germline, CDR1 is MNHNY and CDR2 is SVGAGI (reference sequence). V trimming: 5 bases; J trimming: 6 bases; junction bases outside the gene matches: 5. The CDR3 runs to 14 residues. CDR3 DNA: TGTGCCAGCAGTCCCGGGACAGGGGGCACCGAGCAGTACTTC. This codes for CASSPGTGGTEQYF.

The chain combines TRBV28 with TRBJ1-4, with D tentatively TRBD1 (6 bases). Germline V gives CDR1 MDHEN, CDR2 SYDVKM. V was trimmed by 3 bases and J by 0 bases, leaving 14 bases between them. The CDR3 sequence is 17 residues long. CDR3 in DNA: TGTGCCAGCAGTTTCACTTACAGGGACGCAACTAATGAAAAACTGTTTTTT. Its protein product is CASSFTYRDATNEKLFF.

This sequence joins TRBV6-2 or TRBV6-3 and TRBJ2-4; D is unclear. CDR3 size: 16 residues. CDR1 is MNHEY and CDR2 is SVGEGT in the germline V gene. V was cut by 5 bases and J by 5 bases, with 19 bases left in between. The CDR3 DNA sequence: TGTGCCAGCAGTAACCTTCGTCACGGCCGGGAAAACATTCAGTACTTC. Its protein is CASSNLRHGRENIQYF.

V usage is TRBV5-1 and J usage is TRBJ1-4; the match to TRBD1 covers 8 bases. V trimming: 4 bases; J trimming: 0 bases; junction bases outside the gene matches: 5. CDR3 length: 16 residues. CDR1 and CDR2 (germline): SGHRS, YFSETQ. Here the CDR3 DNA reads TGCGCCAGCAGCCGACAGGGGACTTCAACTAATGAAAAACTGTTTTTT. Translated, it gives CASSRQGTSTNEKLFF.

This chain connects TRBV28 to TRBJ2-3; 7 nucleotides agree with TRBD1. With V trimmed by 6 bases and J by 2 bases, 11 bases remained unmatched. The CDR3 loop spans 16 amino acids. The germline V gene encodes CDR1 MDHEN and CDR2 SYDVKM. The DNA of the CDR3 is TGTGCCAGCAGCCAGATAGGACAGGCGATCACAGATACGCAGTATTTT. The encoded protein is CASSQIGQAITDTQYF.

The chain's CDR3 is CASSQDREWSGGGGNYEQYF. In DNA, the CDR3 is TGTGCCAGCAGCCAAGATCGGGAGTGGTCGGGGGGCGGGGGGAACTACGAGCAGTACTTC. The genes are TRBV3-1 (or the pseudogene TRBV3-2) and TRBJ2-7; 8 nucleotides line up with TRBD2. The CDR3 runs 20 residues. Germline CDR1 LGHDT, CDR2 YNNKEL (reference sequence). Losses at the gene ends were 0 bases for V and 3 bases for J; bases not matched to a gene: 19.

CDR3 sequence reads: CASSSSGGGGQPQHF. The CDR3 DNA is TGTGCCAGCAGCTCTTCAGGGGGCGGGGGTCAGCCCCAGCATTTT. The chain is built from TRBV28 and TRBJ1-5; 8 positions match TRBD1. Germline loops: CDR1 MDHEN, CDR2 SYDVKM. The CDR3 is 15 amino acids. V dropped 6 bases and J dropped 6; count of bases not matched to a gene: 10.

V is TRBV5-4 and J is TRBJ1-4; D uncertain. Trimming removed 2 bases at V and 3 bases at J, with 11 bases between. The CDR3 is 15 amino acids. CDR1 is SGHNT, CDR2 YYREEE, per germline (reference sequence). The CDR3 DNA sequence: TGTGCCAGCAGCTTCACAGTTGGTTCTAATGAAAAACTGTTTTTT. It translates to CASSFTVGSNEKLFF.

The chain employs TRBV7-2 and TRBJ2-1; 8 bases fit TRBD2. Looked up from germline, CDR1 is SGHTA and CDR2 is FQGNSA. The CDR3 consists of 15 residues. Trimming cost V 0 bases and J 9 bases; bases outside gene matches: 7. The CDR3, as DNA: TGTGCCAGCAGCTTAGCTAGCGGGGTTGTGGTTGAGCAGTTCTTC. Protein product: CASSLASGVVVEQFF.

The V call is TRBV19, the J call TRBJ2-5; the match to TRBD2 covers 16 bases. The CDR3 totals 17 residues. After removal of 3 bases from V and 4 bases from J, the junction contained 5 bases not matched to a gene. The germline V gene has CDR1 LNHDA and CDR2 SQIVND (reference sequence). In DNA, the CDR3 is TGTGCCAGTAGTATCGGGACTAGCGGGGGGGCAGGAGAGACCCAGTACTTC. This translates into CASSIGTSGGAGETQYF.

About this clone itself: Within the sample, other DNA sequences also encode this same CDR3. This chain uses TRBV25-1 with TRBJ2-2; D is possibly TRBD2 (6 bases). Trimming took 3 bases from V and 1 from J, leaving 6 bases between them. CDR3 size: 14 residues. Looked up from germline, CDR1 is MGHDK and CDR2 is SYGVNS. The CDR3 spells CASSDSGNTGELFF. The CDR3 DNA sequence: TGTGCCAGCAGTGATAGCGGGAACACCGGGGAGCTGTTTTTT.

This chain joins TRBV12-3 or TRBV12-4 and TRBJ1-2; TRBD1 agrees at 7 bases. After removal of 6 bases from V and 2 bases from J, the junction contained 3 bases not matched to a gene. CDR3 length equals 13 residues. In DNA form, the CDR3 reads TGTGCCAGCAGCCCGACAGGGAACTATGGCTACACCTTC. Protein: CASSPTGNYGYTF.

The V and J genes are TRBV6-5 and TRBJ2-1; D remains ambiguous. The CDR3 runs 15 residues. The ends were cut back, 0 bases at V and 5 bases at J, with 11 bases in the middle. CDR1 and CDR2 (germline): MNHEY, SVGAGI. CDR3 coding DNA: TGTGCCAGCAGTTACTCATATCACAGCAACAATGAGCAGTTCTTC. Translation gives CASSYSYHSNNEQFF.

The CDR3 spells CASSQGGGEAEETQYF. CDR3 sequence (DNA): TGTGCCAGCAGCCAAGGGGGGGGCGAGGCTGAAGAGACCCAGTACTTC. The chain uses TRBV14 and TRBJ2-5; D perhaps matches TRBD2 (7 bases). V lost 1 base and J 3 bases, leaving 15 bases between the germline ends. CDR3 length equals 16 residues. CDR1 is SGHDN, CDR2 FVKESK, per germline.

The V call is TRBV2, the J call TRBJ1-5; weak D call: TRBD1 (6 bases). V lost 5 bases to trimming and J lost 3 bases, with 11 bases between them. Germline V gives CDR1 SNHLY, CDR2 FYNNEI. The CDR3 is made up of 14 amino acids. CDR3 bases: TGTGCCAGCAGTCAGGGGAACGCCAATCAGCCCCAGCATTTT. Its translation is CASSQGNANQPQHF.

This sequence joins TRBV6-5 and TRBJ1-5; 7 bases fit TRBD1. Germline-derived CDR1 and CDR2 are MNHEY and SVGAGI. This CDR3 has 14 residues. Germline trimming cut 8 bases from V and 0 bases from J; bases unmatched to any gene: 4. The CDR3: CASATGYSNQPQHF. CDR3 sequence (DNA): TGTGCCAGCGCGACAGGGTATAGCAATCAGCCCCAGCATTTT.

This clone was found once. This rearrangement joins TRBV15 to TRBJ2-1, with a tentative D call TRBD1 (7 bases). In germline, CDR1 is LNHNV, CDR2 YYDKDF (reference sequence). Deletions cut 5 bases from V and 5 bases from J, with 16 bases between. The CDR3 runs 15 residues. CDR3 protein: CATSSRGRGDNEQFF. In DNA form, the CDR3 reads TGTGCCACCAGCTCCCGGGGCAGGGGGGACAATGAGCAGTTCTTC.

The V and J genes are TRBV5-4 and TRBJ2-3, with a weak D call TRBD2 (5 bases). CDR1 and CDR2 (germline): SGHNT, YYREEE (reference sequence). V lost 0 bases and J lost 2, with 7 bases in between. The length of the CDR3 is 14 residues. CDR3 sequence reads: CASSLAGVTDTQYF. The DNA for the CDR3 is TGTGCCAGCAGCTTGGCCGGGGTCACAGATACGCAGTATTTT.

The CDR3 sequence: CAGTTSGGYEQYF. DNA of the CDR3: TGTGCCGGAACGACTAGCGGGGGCTACGAGCAGTACTTC. The V gene is TRBV5-4, the J gene TRBJ2-7; 12 bases line up with TRBD2. The V gene end was trimmed by 10 bases and the J gene end by 3 bases; junction bases not matched to a gene: 5. Germline V gene lookup returns CDR1 SGHNT and CDR2 YYREEE (reference sequence). The CDR3 loop spans 13 amino acids. Filled out from reference TRBV5-4 and TRBJ2-7, the complete variable domain reads ETGVTQSPTHLIKTRGQQVTLRCSSQSGHNTVSWYQQALGQGPQFIFQYYREEENGRGNFPPRFSGLQFPNYSSELNVNALELDDSALYLCAGTTSGGYEQYFGPGTRLTVT.

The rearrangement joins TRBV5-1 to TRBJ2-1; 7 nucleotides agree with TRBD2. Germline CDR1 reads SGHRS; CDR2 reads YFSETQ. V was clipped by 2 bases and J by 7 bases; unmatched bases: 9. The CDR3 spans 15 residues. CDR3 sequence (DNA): TGCGCCAGCAGCTTCGCTGGGGGGGAAGGGAATGAGCAGTTCTTC. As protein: CASSFAGGEGNEQFF.

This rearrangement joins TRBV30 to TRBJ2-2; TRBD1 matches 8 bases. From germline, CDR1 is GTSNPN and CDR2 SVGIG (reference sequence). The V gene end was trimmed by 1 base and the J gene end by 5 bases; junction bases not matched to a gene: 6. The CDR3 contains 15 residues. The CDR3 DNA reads TGTGCCTGGAGTGGTCAGGGGGCGAGGACCGGGGAGCTGTTTTTT. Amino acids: CAWSGQGARTGELFF.

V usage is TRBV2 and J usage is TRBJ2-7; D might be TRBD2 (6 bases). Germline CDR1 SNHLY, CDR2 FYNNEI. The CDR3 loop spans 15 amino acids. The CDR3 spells CARSVFEGGTYEQYF. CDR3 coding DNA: TGTGCTAGATCTGTCTTCGAGGGAGGCACCTACGAGCAGTACTTC. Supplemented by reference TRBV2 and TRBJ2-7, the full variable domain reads EPEVTQTPSHQVTQMGQEVILRCVPISNHLYFYWYRQILGQKVEFLVSFYNNEISEKSEIFDDQFSVERPDGSNFTLKIRSTKLEDSAMYFCARSVFEGGTYEQYFGPGTRLTVT.

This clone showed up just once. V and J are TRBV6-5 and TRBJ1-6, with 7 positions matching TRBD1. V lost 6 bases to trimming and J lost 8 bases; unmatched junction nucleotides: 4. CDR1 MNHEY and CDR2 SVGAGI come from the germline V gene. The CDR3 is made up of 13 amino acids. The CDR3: CASSPDRDSPLHF. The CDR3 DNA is TGTGCCAGCAGCCCCGACAGGGATTCACCCCTCCACTTT.

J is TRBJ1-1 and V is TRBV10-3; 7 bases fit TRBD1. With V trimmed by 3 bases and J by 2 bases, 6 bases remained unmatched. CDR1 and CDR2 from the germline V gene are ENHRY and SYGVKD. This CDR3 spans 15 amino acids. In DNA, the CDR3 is TGTGCCATCAGTGACCGACAGGGTAGAAACACTGAAGCTTTCTTT. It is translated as CAISDRQGRNTEAFF.

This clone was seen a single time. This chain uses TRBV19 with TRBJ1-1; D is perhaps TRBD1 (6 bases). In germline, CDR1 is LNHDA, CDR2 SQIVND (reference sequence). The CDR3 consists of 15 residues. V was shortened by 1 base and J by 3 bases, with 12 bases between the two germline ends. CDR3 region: CASSIGAGAHTEAFF. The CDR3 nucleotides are TGTGCCAGTAGTATAGGGGCGGGGGCGCACACTGAAGCTTTCTTT.

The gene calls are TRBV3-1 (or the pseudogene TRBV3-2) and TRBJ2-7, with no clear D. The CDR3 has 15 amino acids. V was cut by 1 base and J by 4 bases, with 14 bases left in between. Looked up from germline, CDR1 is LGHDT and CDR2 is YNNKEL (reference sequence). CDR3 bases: TGTGCCAGCAGCCAAGTCTGGAGCGCCATTTACGAGCAGTACTTC. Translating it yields CASSQVWSAIYEQYF.

The CDR3 region has the DNA TGTGCCAGCAGTTACCTCGGGGGTGGCGGGGAGCTGTTTTTT. It specifies CASSYLGGGGELFF. This chain links TRBV6-5 with TRBJ2-2, with D possibly being TRBD2 (6 bases). V was clipped by 2 bases and J by 7 bases, with 11 bases between them. The CDR3 totals 14 residues. Germline values: CDR1 MNHEY, CDR2 SVGAGI.